The 31 T cell receptor beta chains presented below share a single source sample, sequenced in a study of T cell changes during pregnancy in multiple sclerosis. This table comes from immunoSEQ multiplex PCR, and its TCRdb copy is limited to in-frame clones, with some not included. Of 20,000 to 25,000 clones listed, roughly 87% are singletons. This specimen was CD8+ T cells from peripheral blood mononuclear cells, taken after pregnancy. Receptors originate from a female donor with multiple sclerosis, enrolled in a pregnancy study.

This chain links TRBV4-1 with TRBJ2-7; no reliable D call. CDR3 length equals 14 residues. The germline gives CDR1 MGHRA, CDR2 YSYEKL. V was cut by 2 bases and J by 2 bases, with 10 bases left in between. CDR3 sequence reads: CASSQFSGTYEQYF. CDR3 nucleotide sequence: TGCGCCAGCAGCCAATTTAGTGGTACCTACGAGCAGTACTTC.

This clone was observed a single time. The J gene is TRBJ2-5, the V gene TRBV7-9; TRBD1 aligns across 10 bases. The CDR3 consists of 17 residues. Germline values: CDR1 SEHNR, CDR2 FQNEAQ (reference sequence). V trimming: 5 bases; J trimming: 0 bases; junction bases outside the gene matches: 9. The CDR3 sequence: CASSGRDRGVYQETQYF. The CDR3 bases are TGTGCCAGCAGCGGCCGGGACAGGGGAGTCTACCAAGAGACCCAGTACTTC.

The rearrangement uses TRBV10-3 and TRBJ2-7, with D tentatively TRBD2 (6 bases). This CDR3 has 16 residues. V lost 0 bases to trimming and J lost 4 bases, with 16 bases between them. Germline V gives CDR1 ENHRY, CDR2 SYGVKD. CDR3: CAISESLGGRGYEQYF. DNA of the CDR3: TGTGCCATCAGTGAGTCCCTTGGGGGGAGAGGATACGAGCAGTACTTC.

By share of the sample, this clone is medium-sized. V usage is TRBV6-4 and J usage is TRBJ2-3; 10 bases align to TRBD2. With 4 bases clipped from V and 0 bases from J, the junction kept 1 base outside the gene matches. The CDR3 totals 15 residues. From germline, CDR1 is MRHNA and CDR2 SNTAGT. DNA for the CDR3: TGTGCCAGCAGTGCGACTAGCGGGAGCACAGATACGCAGTATTTT. Protein product: CASSATSGSTDTQYF.

This clone appeared once. The rearrangement uses TRBV27 and TRBJ2-7; D is uncertain. V lost 6 bases, J lost 3 bases, and 18 bases lay in between. Germline V gene sequence: CDR1 MNHEY, CDR2 SMNVEV (reference sequence). The CDR3 has 15 residues. CDR3 loop: CASSQFPGISYEQYF. The CDR3 region has the DNA TGTGCCAGCAGCCAATTCCCAGGTATAAGCTACGAGCAGTACTTC.

The chain joins TRBV6-1 to TRBJ2-5; 10 nucleotides line up with TRBD2. This CDR3 contains 13 residues. Germline loops: CDR1 MNHNS, CDR2 SASEGT. After removal of 7 bases from V and 5 bases from J, the junction contained 4 bases not matched to a gene. The CDR3 DNA follows: TGTGCCAGCACCGGGACTAGCGCCGAGACCCAGTACTTC. Protein product: CASTGTSAETQYF.

The CDR3 coding sequence is TGTGCCAGCAGTCCTATCGTCCCTAGTCTTTGGCAGTATTTT. Translation gives CASSPIVPSLWQYF. The chain is built from TRBV2 and TRBJ2-3; D is unresolved. The V gene lost 5 bases and the J gene lost 11 bases, with 20 bases spanning the gap. Germline CDR1 is SNHLY and CDR2 is FYNNEI. The length of the CDR3 is 14 residues.

CDR3 DNA: TGTGCCAGCAGCTCCCTCTGGGAGGCCCAGTACTTC. This codes for CASSSLWEAQYF. The V gene is TRBV7-2, the J gene TRBJ2-5; D might be TRBD2 (6 bases). Germline lookup yields CDR1 SGHTA and CDR2 FQGNSA. The CDR3 covers 12 residues. V dropped 4 bases and J dropped 9 bases, with 12 bases sitting between them. Combining the CDR3 with reference TRBV7-2 and TRBJ2-5 gives the whole variable domain GAGVSQSPSNKVTEKGKDVELRCDPISGHTALYWYRQSLGQGLEFLIYFQGNSAPDKSGLPSDRFSAERTGGSVSTLTIQRTQQEDSAVYLCASSSLWEAQYFGPGTRLLVL.

This chain joins TRBV29-1 and TRBJ2-1; 13 nucleotides agree with TRBD2. Germline values: CDR1 SQVTM, CDR2 ANQGSEA. The length of the CDR3 is 17 residues. V shed 7 bases, J shed 1 base, and the junction held 10 bases outside the gene matches. This chain's CDR3 is CSAEGTSGMSSYNEQFF. As DNA, the CDR3 is TGCAGCGCTGAGGGGACTAGCGGGATGTCGTCCTACAATGAGCAGTTCTTC.

This chain links TRBV28 with TRBJ1-2; TRBD1 agrees at 7 bases. The CDR3 sequence is 16 residues long. Germline V CDR1 and CDR2: MDHEN, SYDVKM. The V and J ends lost 3 bases and 2 bases, in that order; junction bases with no gene match: 9. The CDR3 DNA is TGTGCCAGCAGTTTCTCGGGACAGCAGGCCAACTATGGCTACACCTTC. Translation: CASSFSGQQANYGYTF.

V usage is TRBV9 and J usage is TRBJ1-6; D gene uncertain. This CDR3 comprises 14 residues. Germline V lookup: CDR1 SGDLS, CDR2 YYNGEE. The germline V and J ends were trimmed by 3 bases and 7 bases, with 11 bases remaining between them. The CDR3 DNA reads TGTGCCAGCAGCGAGCCGGGGTACAATTCACCCCTCCACTTT. It codes for CASSEPGYNSPLHF.

The gene calls are TRBV11-2 and TRBJ2-1, with 15 bases fitting TRBD2. Trimming removed 0 bases from V and 6 bases from J; junction bases left unmatched: 3. Germline CDR1 reads SGHAT; CDR2 reads FQNNGV. The CDR3 has 17 amino acids. The CDR3 loop reads CASSLEGLAGGGNEQFF. In DNA, the CDR3 is TGTGCCAGCAGCTTAGAAGGACTAGCGGGAGGGGGCAATGAGCAGTTCTTC.

Concerning this clone: Within the sample, other DNA sequences also encode this same CDR3. The chain carries TRBV7-4 and TRBJ2-2; a possible D gene is TRBD2 (5 bases). Between the trimmed V and J ends, which lost 5 bases and 0 bases, there was a span of 7 bases. There are 14 residues in the CDR3. Germline loops: CDR1 SGHVT, CDR2 SQSDAQ. The CDR3: CASSPDSNTGELFF. CDR3 nucleotide sequence: TGTGCCAGCAGCCCGGACTCGAACACCGGGGAGCTGTTTTTT.

V and J are TRBV5-1 and TRBJ2-7; no firm D call. Trimming left V 0 bases short and J 3 bases short, with 7 bases between. This CDR3 is 13 amino acids long. Germline lookup yields CDR1 SGHRS and CDR2 YFSETQ. CDR3 bases: TGCGCCAGCAGCTTGGCGGGTGTCTACGAGCAGTACTTC. Translation: CASSLAGVYEQYF.

Here the CDR3 DNA reads TGTGCCAGCAGCTTGGTTTTGAGAGGGACCGGGGAGCTGTTTTTT. Protein sequence: CASSLVLRGTGELFF. The V and J genes are TRBV5-6 and TRBJ2-2, with a tentative D call TRBD2 (5 bases). Germline CDR1 reads SGHDT; CDR2 reads YYEEEE. This CDR3 has 15 residues. Trimming shortened V by 0 bases and J by 5 bases, and 11 bases separated the two germline ends. Drawing the rest from reference TRBV5-6 and TRBJ2-2, the complete variable domain is DAGVTQSPTHLIKTRGQQVTLRCSPKSGHDTVSWYQQALGQGPQFIFQYYEEEERQRGNFPDRFSGHQFPNYSSELNVNALLLGDSALYLCASSLVLRGTGELFFGEGSRLTVL.

CDR3 sequence (DNA): TGTGCCATCAGCAAGACAGGGCGCCTTAATGAAAAACTGTTTTTT. The encoded protein is CAISKTGRLNEKLFF. This chain uses TRBV10-3 with TRBJ1-4, with TRBD1 matching 7 bases. Per germline, CDR1 ENHRY and CDR2 SYGVKD. The CDR3 is 15 amino acids. V shed 6 bases, J shed 4 bases, and the junction held 8 bases outside the gene matches.

The chain couples TRBV19 to TRBJ2-1; D is undetermined. This CDR3 comprises 15 residues. Deletions cut 7 bases from V and 8 bases from J, with 21 bases between. Germline-derived CDR1 and CDR2 are LNHDA and SQIVND (reference sequence). The CDR3 region has the DNA TGTGCCAGTAAGTCTTCTCAGACGCCTAGAGATGAGCAGTTCTTC. It translates to CASKSSQTPRDEQFF.

The chain is built from TRBV7-2 and TRBJ1-1, with unresolved D. Trimming left V 5 bases short and J 0 bases short, with 13 bases between. CDR1 SGHTA and CDR2 FQGNSA come from the germline V gene. The CDR3 spans 15 residues. The DNA for the CDR3 is TGTGCCAGCAGCCCCAGACTTGGTATGAACACTGAAGCTTTCTTT. This sequence encodes CASSPRLGMNTEAFF.

This sequence joins TRBV5-4 and TRBJ1-6; D is undetermined. Germline CDR1 SGHNT, CDR2 YYREEE (reference sequence). The germline V and J ends were trimmed by 0 bases and 5 bases, with 6 bases remaining between them. CDR3 length: 14 amino acids. The CDR3 DNA reads TGTGCCAGCAGCTTGGGGCAGGATAATTCACCCCTCCACTTT. Its translation: CASSLGQDNSPLHF.

CDR3 nucleotides: TGTGCCAGCAGCCTAGCTTCGAATCCGGGGGAGCAGTACTTC. It is translated as CASSLASNPGEQYF. The V gene is TRBV5-6, the J gene TRBJ2-7; a weak D match, TRBD2 (5 bases). The CDR3 is made up of 14 amino acids. The V and J ends lost 4 bases and 7 bases respectively, with 18 bases between them. Germline V gene lookup returns CDR1 SGHDT and CDR2 YYEEEE.

This chain uses TRBV5-4 with TRBJ1-2; D gene uncertain. This CDR3 spans 14 amino acids. Between the trimmed V and J ends, which lost 1 base and 4 bases, there was a span of 11 bases. The germline V gene encodes CDR1 SGHNT and CDR2 YYREEE (reference sequence). CDR3 nucleotide sequence: TGTGCCAGCAGCTTGCAGAGGGATGCCTATGGCTACACCTTC. The encoded protein is CASSLQRDAYGYTF. Full variable domain (missing parts from reference TRBV5-4 and TRBJ1-2): ETGVTQSPTHLIKTRGQQVTLRCSSQSGHNTVSWYQQALGQGPQFIFQYYREEENGRGNFPPRFSGLQFPNYSSELNVNALELDDSALYLCASSLQRDAYGYTFGSGTRLTVV.

The rearrangement uses TRBV2 and TRBJ2-7; TRBD2 aligns across 8 bases. The V and J ends lost 8 bases and 2 bases, in that order; junction bases with no gene match: 2. Germline CDR1 reads SNHLY; CDR2 reads FYNNEI. The CDR3 runs to 12 residues. The CDR3 is CASYGGAYEQYF. As DNA, the CDR3 is TGTGCCAGCTACGGGGGGGCCTACGAGCAGTACTTC.

The chain employs TRBV7-9 and TRBJ1-1, with D unclear. V was trimmed by 1 base and J by 6 bases, leaving 9 bases between them. Germline loops: CDR1 SEHNR, CDR2 FQNEAQ (reference sequence). There are 13 residues in the CDR3. This CDR3 is CASSLGQESEAFF. The CDR3 DNA follows: TGTGCCAGCAGCTTAGGTCAGGAATCTGAAGCTTTCTTT.

The chain uses TRBV13 and TRBJ2-3; D uncertain. Germline CDR1 reads PRHDT; CDR2 reads FYEKMQ (reference sequence). CDR3 length: 17 residues. Trimming stripped 4 bases from V and 5 bases from J, with 22 bases between. The DNA for the CDR3 is TGTGCCAGCAGCTCCTCTATCGCTAGTTTGGCCCAAGATACGCAGTATTTT. This translates into CASSSSIASLAQDTQYF.

This clone was recorded once. V gene TRBV4-3 combines with J gene TRBJ2-7; TRBD2 agrees at 7 bases. The CDR3 has 16 amino acids. In germline, CDR1 is LGHNA, CDR2 YSLEER. J gave up 0 bases and V 0 bases, and 5 bases lay outside the gene matches. The CDR3 coding sequence is TGCGCCAGCAGCCAAGAAAATCGGGGGGTCTCCTACGAGCAGTACTTC. Translated: CASSQENRGVSYEQYF.

The rearrangement uses TRBV13 and TRBJ2-7, with D tentatively TRBD2 (5 bases). The CDR3 spans 16 residues. Germline values: CDR1 PRHDT, CDR2 FYEKMQ (reference sequence). Trimming took off 4 bases at V and 0 bases at J, with 16 bases between the two ends. CDR3 coding DNA: TGTGCCAGCAGCTCCCCCAGAGGGTCGAGCTCCTACGAGCAGTACTTC. This gives the protein CASSSPRGSSSYEQYF. The whole variable domain, filled in from reference TRBV13 and TRBJ2-7, reads AAGVIQSPRHLIKEKRETATLKCYPIPRHDTVYWYQQGPGQDPQFLISFYEKMQSDKGSIPDRFSAQQFSDYHSELNMSSLELGDSALYFCASSSPRGSSSYEQYFGPGTRLTVT.

This rearrangement joins TRBV27 to TRBJ2-3; TRBD1 aligns across 10 bases. V was pared by 7 bases and J by 4 bases, with 8 bases of the junction left unmatched. The CDR3 totals 15 residues. Germline V gene data show CDR1 as MNHEY and CDR2 as SMNVEV (reference sequence). The CDR3 protein is CASMRDRGGADTQYF. Here the CDR3 DNA reads TGTGCCAGCATGAGGGACAGGGGAGGCGCAGATACGCAGTATTTT.

This rearrangement joins TRBV7-6 to TRBJ2-7, with TRBD1 identical over 9 bases. V lost 2 bases, J lost 2 bases, and 10 bases stayed unmatched. Per germline, CDR1 SGHVS and CDR2 FNYEAQ. CDR3 size: 17 residues. The CDR3 nucleotides are TGTGCCAGCAGCTTACGGCCCCCGACAGGGGGAACCTACGAGCAGTACTTC. Translating gives CASSLRPPTGGTYEQYF.

The V and J genes are TRBV10-3 and TRBJ2-3; D gene unclear. V was shortened by 6 bases and J by 6 bases, with 4 bases between the two germline ends. The CDR3 totals 10 residues. Germline values: CDR1 ENHRY, CDR2 SYGVKD. The CDR3 DNA reads as TGTGCCATCAGGCGTGATACGCAGTATTTT. Its translation is CAIRRDTQYF.

Only a few counts were recorded for this clone. The genes are TRBV6-4 and TRBJ2-2; D is undetermined. This CDR3 comprises 13 residues. The V end lost 5 bases, the J end lost 2 bases, and 6 bases lay between the germline ends. Germline loops: CDR1 MRHNA, CDR2 SNTAGT. The CDR3 here is CASSLTNTGELFF. Written as DNA, the CDR3 is TGTGCCAGCAGTTTGACTAACACCGGGGAGCTGTTTTTT.

This chain connects TRBV9 to TRBJ2-1; no clear D. CDR1 and CDR2 from the germline V gene are SGDLS and YYNGEE. The CDR3 spans 15 residues. Trimming pared 0 bases from V and 0 bases from J, leaving 7 bases between. This chain's CDR3 is CASSVGASSYNEQFF. The DNA for the CDR3 is TGTGCCAGCAGCGTAGGGGCGAGCTCCTACAATGAGCAGTTCTTC.